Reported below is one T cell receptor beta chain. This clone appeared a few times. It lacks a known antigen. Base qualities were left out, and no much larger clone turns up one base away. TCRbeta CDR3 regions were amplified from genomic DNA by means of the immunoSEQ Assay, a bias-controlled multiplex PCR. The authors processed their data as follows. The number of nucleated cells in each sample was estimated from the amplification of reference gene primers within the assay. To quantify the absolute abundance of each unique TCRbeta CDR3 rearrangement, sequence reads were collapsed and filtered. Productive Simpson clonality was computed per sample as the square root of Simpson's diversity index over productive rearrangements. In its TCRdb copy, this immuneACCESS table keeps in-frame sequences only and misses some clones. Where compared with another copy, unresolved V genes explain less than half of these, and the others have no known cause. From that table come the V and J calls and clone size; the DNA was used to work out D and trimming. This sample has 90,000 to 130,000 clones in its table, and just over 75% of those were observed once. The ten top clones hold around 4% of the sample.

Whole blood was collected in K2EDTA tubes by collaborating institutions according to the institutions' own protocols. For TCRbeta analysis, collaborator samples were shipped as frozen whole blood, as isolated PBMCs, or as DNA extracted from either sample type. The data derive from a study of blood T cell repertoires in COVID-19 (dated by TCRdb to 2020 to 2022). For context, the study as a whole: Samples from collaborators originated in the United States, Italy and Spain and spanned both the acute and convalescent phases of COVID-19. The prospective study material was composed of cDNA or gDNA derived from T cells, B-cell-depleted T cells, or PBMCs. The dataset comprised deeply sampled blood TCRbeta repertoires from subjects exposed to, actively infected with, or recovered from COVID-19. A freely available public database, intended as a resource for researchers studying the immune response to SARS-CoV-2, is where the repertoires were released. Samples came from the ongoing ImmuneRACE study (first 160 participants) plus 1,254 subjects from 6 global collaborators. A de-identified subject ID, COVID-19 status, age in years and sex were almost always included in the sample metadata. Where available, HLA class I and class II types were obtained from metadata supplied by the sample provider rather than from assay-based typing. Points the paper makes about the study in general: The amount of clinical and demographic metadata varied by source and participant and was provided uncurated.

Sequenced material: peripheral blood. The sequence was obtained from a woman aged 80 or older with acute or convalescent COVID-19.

The nucleotide sequence is TGCGCCAGCAGCTTGGCAGGGGTCACTGAAGCTTTCTTT. This is translated as CASSLAGVTEAFF. The sequence is built from TRBV5-1 and TRBJ1-1; TRBD1 is a weak D gene call, 6 bases matching. The CDR3 goes from the cysteine to the phenylalanine over 13 residues. Here the CDR3 DNA is all that survives: 39 bases in frame from base 1. The V end loses 0 bases and the J end loses 4 bases, and a stretch of 7 bases separates them. CDR1 and CDR2 are drawn from the germline V gene: SGHRS, YFSETQ. Reference TRBV5-1 and TRBJ1-1 genes cover what lies past the CDR3, so the full variable domain is KAGVTQTPRYLIKTRGQQVTLSCSPISGHRSVSWYQQTPGQGLQFLFEYFSETQRNKGNFPGRFSGRQFSNSRSEMNVSTLELGDSALYLCASSLAGVTEAFFGQGTRLTVV.